This T cell receptor (beta chain) was sequenced in a study of blood T cell repertoires in COVID-19. Whole-study context: Both acute and convalescent COVID-19 samples were obtained from the United States, Italy and Spain. In each case, the material was cDNA or gDNA derived from T cells, B-cell-depleted T cells, or PBMCs.

Authors' processing steps: The authors estimated nucleated cell counts from reference gene primer amplification. Repertoires were generated with immunoSEQ multiplex PCR, while TCRdb's copy carries only in-frame clones and drops some. For V, J and clone size, that table is used; D and trimming come from the DNA. Among some 250,000 clones, 65% to 85% were seen once, and the ten largest hold 7.9%. Trimming at V came to 5 bases and at J to 4 bases, leaving 4 bases not matched to a gene. The CDR3 has 14 residues. Germline CDR1 SGHTA, CDR2 FQGNSA. The rearrangement joins TRBV7-2 to TRBJ2-2; 7 nucleotides line up with TRBD1. The TCR originated in an elderly woman with acute or convalescent COVID-19. Sequenced sample: peripheral blood. CDR3 region: CASSTGQPTGELFF. In DNA form, the CDR3 reads TGTGCCAGCAGCACGGGACAGCCCACCGGGGAGCTGTTTTTT.